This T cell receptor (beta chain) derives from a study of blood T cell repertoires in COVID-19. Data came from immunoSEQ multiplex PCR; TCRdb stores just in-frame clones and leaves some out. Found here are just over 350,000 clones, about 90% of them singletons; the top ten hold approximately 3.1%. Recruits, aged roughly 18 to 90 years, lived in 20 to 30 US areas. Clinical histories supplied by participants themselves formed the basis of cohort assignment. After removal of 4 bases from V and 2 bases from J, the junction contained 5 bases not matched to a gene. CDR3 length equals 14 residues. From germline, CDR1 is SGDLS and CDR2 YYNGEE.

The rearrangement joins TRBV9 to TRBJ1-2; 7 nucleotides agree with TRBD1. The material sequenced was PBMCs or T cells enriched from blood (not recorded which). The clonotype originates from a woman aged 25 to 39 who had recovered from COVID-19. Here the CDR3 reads CASSPQGQNYGYTF. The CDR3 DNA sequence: TGTGCCAGCAGCCCCCAGGGACAGAACTATGGCTACACCTTC.